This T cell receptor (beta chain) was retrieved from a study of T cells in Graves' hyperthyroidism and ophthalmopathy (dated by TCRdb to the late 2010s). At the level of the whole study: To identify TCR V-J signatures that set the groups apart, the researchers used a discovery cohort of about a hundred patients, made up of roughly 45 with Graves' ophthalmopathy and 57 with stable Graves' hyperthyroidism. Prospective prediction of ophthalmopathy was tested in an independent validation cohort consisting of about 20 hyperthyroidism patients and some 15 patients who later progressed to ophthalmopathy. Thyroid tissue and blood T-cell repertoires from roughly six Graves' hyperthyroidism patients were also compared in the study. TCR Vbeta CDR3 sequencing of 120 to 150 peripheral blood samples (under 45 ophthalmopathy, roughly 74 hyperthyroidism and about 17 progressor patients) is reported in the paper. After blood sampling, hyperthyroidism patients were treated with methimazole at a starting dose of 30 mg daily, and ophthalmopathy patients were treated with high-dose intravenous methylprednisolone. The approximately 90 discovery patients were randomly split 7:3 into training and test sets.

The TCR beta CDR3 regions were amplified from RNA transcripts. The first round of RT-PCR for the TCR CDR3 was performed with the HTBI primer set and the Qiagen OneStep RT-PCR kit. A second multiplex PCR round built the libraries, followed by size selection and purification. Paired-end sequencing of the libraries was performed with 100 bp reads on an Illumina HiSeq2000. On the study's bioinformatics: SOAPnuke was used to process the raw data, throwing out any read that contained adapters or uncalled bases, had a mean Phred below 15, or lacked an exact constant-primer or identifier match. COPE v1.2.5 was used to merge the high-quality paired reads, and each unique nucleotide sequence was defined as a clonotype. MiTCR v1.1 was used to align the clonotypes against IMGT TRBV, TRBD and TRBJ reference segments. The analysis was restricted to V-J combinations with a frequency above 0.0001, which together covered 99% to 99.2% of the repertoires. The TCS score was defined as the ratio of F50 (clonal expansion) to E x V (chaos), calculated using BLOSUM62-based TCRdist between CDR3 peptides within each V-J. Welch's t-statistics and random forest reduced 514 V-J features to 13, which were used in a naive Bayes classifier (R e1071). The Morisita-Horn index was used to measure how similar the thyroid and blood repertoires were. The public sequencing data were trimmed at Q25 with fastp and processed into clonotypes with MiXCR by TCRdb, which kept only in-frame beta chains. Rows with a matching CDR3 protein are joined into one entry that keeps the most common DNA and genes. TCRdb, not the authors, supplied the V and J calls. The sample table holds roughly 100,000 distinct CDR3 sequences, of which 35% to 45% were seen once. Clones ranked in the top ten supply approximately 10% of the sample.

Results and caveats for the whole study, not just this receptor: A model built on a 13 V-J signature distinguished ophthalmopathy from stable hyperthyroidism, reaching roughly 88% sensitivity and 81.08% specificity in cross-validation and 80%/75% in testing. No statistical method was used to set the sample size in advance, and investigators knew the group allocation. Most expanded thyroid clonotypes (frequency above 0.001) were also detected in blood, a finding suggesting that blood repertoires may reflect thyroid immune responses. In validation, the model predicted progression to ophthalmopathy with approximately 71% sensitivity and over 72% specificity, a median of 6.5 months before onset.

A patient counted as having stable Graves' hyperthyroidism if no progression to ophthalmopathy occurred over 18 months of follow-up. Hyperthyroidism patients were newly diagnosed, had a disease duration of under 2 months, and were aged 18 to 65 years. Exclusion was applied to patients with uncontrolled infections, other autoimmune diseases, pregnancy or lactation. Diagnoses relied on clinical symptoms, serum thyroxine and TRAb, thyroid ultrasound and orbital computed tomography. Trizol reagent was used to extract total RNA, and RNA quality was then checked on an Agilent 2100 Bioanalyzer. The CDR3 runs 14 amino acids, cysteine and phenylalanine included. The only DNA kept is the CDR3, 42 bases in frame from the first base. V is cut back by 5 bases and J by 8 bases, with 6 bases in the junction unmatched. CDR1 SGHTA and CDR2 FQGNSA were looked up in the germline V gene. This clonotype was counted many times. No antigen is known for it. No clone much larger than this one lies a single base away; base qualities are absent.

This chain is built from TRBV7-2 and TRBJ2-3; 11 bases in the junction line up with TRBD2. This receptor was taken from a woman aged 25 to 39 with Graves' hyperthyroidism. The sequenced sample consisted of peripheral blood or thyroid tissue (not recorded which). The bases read TGTGCCAGCAGCAAGGGACTAGCGGAAACTACGCAGTATTTT. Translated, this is CASSKGLAETTQYF.